This T cell receptor beta chain was obtained from a study of molecular identifiers for immune sequencing clone quantification. Ten or more counts support this clonotype. Construction of naive CD8 libraries employed about 18,000 to 1,100,000 sorted cells together with 10%, 30% or 50% RNA. In the sort, naive CD8 T cells were defined as CD8+CD4-CCR7+CD45RA+. Listed TCR primers and previously described methods were used for bulk TCR libraries. TCRdb independently ran MiXCR on the PCR reads; one entry per CDR3 protein. The table lists about 330,000 distinct CDR3 sequences, about 23% of them singletons. There are 13 residues in the CDR3. V dropped 1 base and J dropped 2 bases, with 4 bases sitting between them.

The sequence was collected from a human donor in good health. Some libraries in this study had Jurkat cell RNA spiked in. The sample comprised naive CD8+ T cells from blood, with Jurkat cell RNA spiked in. Indicated subset: FACS-sorted CD8+CD4-CCR7+CD45RA+ naive T cells. The V gene is TRBV12-3 or TRBV12-4, the J gene TRBJ2-3; D is undetermined. The DNA of the CDR3 is TGTGCCAGCAGTTTAGGGACCACAGATACGCAGTATTTT. Residues: CASSLGTTDTQYF.